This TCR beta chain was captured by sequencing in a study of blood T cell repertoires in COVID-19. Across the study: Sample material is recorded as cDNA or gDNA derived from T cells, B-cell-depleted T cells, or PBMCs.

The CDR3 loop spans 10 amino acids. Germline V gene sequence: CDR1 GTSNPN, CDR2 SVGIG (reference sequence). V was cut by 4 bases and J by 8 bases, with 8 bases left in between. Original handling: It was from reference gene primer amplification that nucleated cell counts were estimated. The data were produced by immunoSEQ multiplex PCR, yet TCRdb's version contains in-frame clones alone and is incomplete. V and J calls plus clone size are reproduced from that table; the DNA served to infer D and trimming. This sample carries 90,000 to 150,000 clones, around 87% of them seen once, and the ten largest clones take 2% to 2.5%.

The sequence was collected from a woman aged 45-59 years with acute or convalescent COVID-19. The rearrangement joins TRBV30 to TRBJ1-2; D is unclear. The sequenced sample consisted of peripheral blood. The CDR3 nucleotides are TGTGCCTGGATGCGGGAAGGCTACACCTTC. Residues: CAWMREGYTF. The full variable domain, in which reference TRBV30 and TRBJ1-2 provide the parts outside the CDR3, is SQTIHQWPATLVQPVGSPLSLECTVEGTSNPNLYWYRQAAGRGLQLLFYSVGIGQISSEVPQNLSASRPQDRQFILSSKKLLLSDSGFYLCAWMREGYTFGSGTRLTVV.